This T cell receptor (beta chain) derives from a study of blood T cell repertoires in COVID-19. Overall study context: T cells, B-cell-depleted T cells, or PBMCs provided the cDNA or gDNA that served as material.

The CDR3 has 15 amino acids. J lost 2 bases, V lost 5 bases, and 6 bases had no gene match. Per the germline V gene, CDR1 is MDHEN and CDR2 is SYDVKM. Cohort assignment relied on participant-reported clinical history. The data were produced by immunoSEQ multiplex PCR, yet TCRdb's version contains in-frame clones alone and is incomplete. The profile shows roughly 250,000 clones, about 88% of them singletons. The chain employs TRBV28 and TRBJ2-7; TRBD1 matches 10 bases. The source material was PBMCs or T cells enriched from blood (not recorded which). This receptor was identified in a woman aged 50 to 60 who had recovered from COVID-19. CDR3 loop: CASSPGTGAPYEQYF. CDR3 nucleotide sequence: TGTGCCAGCAGTCCGGGGACAGGGGCTCCCTACGAGCAGTACTTC.